Detailed here is one T cell receptor beta chain. The target of this receptor is not known. Per-nucleotide qualities are absent, and no much larger clonotype sits a single base away. Other DNA sequences within the sample encode an identical CDR3. CDR1 and CDR2 are drawn from the germline V gene: SGHRS, YFSETQ. The CDR3 has 14 amino acids, counting the end cysteine and phenylalanine. Only the CDR3 portion is preserved as DNA: 42 bases, with reading frame beginning at the first base. V is clipped by 0 bases and J by 0 bases, and the sequence between their germline boundaries is 7 bases long. This sample was taken from a study of shared clonotypes between healthy human individuals (dated by TCRdb to 2018 to 2020). Context from the whole study: Two women and three men aged 18 to 49 years were included in the cohort. To increase sequencing depth and limit assay-specific biases, TCR repertoire library preparation and sequencing were carried out by different laboratories using diverse techniques. For each donor, CD4 naive and CD4 memory were each run on three plates, CD8 naive on two plates, and CD8 memory on one plate. Leukapheresis yielded between about 0.94 and 10 billion PBMCs per donor. To estimate repertoire size and how much clonotypes are shared between individuals, the study performed deep sequencing of blood TCR repertoires from a handful of healthy adults. Summary of the overall study and its limitations: Because the study included a small number of donors, the genetic and exposure-history diversity represented was limited. Sampling was restricted to blood, and TCR repertoires in tissue are likely to differ from TCR repertoires in blood. Based on pairwise subsampling, the degree of clonotype sharing among donors was expected to be affected by sequencing depth. Naive subsets generally had larger estimated clonotype richness than memory subsets. Incomplete sequencing was indicated by rarefaction of sorted-subset datasets, despite the large sequencing depth. Sharing across a handful of donors was observed for around 5% of naive CD4, over 3% of naive CD8, around 2.5% of memory CD4, and roughly 0.4% of memory CD8 clonotypes. Compared with non-shared clonotypes, clonotypes shared by all four sorted-subset donors had higher generation probabilities.

For the CD8 naive samples, CD45RO-negative cells were positively selected for CCR7, yielding a CD45RA+CCR7+ population from which TemRA cells were excluded. The donors were healthy, HIV-negative adults who had no recently reported acute infections or vaccinations. Only Caucasian adults living in Nashville, Tennessee, USA were represented among the donors. After blood collection by leukapheresis, PBMCs were isolated using Ficoll-Histopaque density gradient centrifugation and then cryopreserved in the vapor phase of liquid nitrogen. Analytical flow cytometry was used to check the purity and quantity of every magnetically sorted T cell population. Genomic DNA was isolated from each sorted fraction and quantified by UV absorbance on a Nanodrop 2000c. Using the deep immunoSEQ assay, multiplex PCR amplified TCR CDR3 regions from genomic DNA. For each cell subset, the extracted genomic DNA was distributed evenly across all wells of several immunoSEQ 96-well plates, and each plate served as one replicate. Each replicate PCR for sorted subsets received about 220 ng genomic DNA, equal to roughly 30,000 T cell genomes. Purified libraries were measured with a Qubit 3.0 fluorometer, size-checked on a Bioanalyzer 2100, and measured again with the KAPA Library Quantification kit. A separate single-read 150-cycle Illumina NextSeq 550 flow cell was used to sequence each immunoSEQ 96-well plate. Per the original workflow: Because the immunoSEQ output included only junctional sequences and no quality scores, the filtering could not be the same as the filtering used for full-length reads. To assign V/J genes and CDR3, sequences were annotated using PyIR, a Python wrapper for IgBLAST v1.9, with IMGT germline references. Reads were filtered out if the reads had weak V/J assignments (E-value above 1e-6), no CDR3, stop codons, out-of-frame junctions, or ambiguous translated residues. A V3J clonotype was defined by an identical inferred V gene, J gene, and CDR3 amino acid sequence. The percentage overlap between two repertoires was calculated by dividing the number of shared unique clonotypes by the size of the smaller repertoire. RTK rarefaction, the Chao1 estimator, and Recon v2.1 estimates of unobserved clonotypes were used to assess repertoire richness. Generation probabilities for all TCRbeta clonotypes obtained by the gDNA method from a few donors were computed using OLGA. The clones in this table, taken by TCRdb from immuneACCESS, are in-frame only. Not every clone is retained; where verified, under half of the shortfall comes from an unresolved V gene, and the cause of the rest is unknown. V and J calls plus clone size are reproduced from that table; the DNA served to infer D and trimming. This sample holds roughly 600,000 clones; more than 95% were observed only once. The top ten constitute more than 0.3% of the sample.

The sequencing input was naive CD8+ T cells sorted from blood. The cell subset or site label of this sample denotes: CD45RA+CCR7+. The receptor's source is a young man in good health. This chain joins TRBV5-1 to TRBJ2-7; no D gene call is confident. The CDR3 is CASSLGQHSYEQYF. DNA sequence: TGCGCCAGCAGCTTGGGACAACACTCCTACGAGCAGTACTTC.